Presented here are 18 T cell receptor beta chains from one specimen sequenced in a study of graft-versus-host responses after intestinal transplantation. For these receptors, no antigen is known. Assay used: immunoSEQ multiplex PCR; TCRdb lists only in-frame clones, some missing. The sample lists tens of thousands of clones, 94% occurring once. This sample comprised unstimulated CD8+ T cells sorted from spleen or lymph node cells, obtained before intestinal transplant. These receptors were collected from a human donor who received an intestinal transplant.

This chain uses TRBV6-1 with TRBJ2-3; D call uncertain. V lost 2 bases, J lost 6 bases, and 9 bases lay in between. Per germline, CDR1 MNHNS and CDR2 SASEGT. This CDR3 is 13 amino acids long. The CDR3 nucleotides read TGTGCCAGCAGTGAACTCCCCGACGATACGCAGTATTTT. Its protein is CASSELPDDTQYF.

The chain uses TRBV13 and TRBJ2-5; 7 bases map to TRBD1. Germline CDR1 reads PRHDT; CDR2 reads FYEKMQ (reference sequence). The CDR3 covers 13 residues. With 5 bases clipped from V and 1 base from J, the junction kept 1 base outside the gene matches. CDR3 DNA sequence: TGTGCCAGCAGCCGGGACAGCCAAGAGACCCAGTACTTC. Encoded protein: CASSRDSQETQYF.

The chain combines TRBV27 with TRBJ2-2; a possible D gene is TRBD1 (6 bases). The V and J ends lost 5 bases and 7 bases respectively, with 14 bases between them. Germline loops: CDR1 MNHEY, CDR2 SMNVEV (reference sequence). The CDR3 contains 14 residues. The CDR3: CASSQYRVYGELFF. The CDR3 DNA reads TGTGCCAGCAGTCAATACAGGGTGTACGGGGAGCTGTTTTTT.

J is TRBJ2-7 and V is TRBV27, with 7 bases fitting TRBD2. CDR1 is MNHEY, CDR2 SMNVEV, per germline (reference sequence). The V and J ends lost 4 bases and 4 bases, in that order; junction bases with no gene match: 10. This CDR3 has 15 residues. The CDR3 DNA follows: TGTGCCAGCAGTTCCTCCTCTAGCGGTTTTTACGAGCAGTACTTC. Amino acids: CASSSSSSGFYEQYF.

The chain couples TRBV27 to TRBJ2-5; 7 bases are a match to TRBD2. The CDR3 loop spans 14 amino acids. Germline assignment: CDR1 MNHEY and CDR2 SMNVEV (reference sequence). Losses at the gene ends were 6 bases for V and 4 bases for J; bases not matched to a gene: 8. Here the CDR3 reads CASREGGGGETQYF. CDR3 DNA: TGTGCCAGCAGGGAGGGCGGGGGAGGAGAGACCCAGTACTTC.

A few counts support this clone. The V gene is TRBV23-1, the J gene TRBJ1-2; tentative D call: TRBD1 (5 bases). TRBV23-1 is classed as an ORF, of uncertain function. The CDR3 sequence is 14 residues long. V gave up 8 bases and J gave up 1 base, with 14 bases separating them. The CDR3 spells CASLRQKGNYGYTF. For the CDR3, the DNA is TGCGCCAGCTTGCGACAGAAAGGTAACTATGGCTACACCTTC.

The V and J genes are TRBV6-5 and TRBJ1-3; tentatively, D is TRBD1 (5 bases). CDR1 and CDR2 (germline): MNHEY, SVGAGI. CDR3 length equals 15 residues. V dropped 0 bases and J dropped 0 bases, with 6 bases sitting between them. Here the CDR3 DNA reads TGTGCCAGCAGTTACTCAGGGGACTCTGGAAACACCATATATTTT. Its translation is CASSYSGDSGNTIYF.

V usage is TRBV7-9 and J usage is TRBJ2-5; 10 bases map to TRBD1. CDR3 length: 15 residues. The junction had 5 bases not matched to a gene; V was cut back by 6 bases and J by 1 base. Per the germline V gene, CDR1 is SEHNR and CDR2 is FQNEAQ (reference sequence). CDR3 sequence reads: CASRSTGGRQETQYF. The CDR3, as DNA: TGTGCCAGCAGATCGACAGGGGGCCGCCAAGAGACCCAGTACTTC.

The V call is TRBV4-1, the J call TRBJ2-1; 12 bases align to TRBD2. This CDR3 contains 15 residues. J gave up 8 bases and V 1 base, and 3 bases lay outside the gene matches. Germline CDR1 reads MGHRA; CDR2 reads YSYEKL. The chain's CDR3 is CASSQVLAGGYEQFF. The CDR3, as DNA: TGCGCCAGCAGCCAAGTCCTAGCGGGAGGGTATGAGCAGTTCTTC.

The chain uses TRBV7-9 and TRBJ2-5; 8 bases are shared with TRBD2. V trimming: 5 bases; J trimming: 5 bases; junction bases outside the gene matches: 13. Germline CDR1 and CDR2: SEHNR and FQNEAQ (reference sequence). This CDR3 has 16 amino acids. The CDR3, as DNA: TGTGCCAGCAGCCCGGGACTAGGGGGTATTTCCGAGACCCAGTACTTC. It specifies CASSPGLGGISETQYF.

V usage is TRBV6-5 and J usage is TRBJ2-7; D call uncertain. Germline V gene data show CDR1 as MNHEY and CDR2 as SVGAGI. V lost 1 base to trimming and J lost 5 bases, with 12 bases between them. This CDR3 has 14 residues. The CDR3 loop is CASSYLLGRDEQYF. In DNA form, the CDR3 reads TGTGCCAGCAGTTACTTATTAGGTAGGGACGAGCAGTACTTC.

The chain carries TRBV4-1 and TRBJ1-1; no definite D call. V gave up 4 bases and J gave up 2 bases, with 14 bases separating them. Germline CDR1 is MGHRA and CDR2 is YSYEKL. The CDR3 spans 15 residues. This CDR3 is CASSPRPSLNTEAFF. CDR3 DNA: TGCGCCAGCAGCCCGCGGCCCTCACTCAACACTGAAGCTTTCTTT.

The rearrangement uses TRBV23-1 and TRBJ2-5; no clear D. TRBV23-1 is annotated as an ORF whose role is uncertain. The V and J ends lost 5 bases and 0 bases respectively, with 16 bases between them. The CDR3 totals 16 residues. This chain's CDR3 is CASSCGWQLYQETQYF. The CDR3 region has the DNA TGCGCCAGCAGTTGTGGCTGGCAGTTGTACCAAGAGACCCAGTACTTC.

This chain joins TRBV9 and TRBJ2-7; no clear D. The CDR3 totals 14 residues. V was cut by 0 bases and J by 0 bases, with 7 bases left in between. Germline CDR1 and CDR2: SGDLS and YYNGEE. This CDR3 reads CASSVGHSSYEQYF. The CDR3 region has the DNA TGTGCCAGCAGCGTAGGACATAGCTCCTACGAGCAGTACTTC.

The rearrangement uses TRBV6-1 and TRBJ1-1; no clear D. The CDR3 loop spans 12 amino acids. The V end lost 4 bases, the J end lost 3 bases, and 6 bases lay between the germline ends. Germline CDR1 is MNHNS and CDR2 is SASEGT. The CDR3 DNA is TGTGCCAGCAGTGGGGTGTACACTGAAGCTTTCTTT. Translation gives CASSGVYTEAFF.

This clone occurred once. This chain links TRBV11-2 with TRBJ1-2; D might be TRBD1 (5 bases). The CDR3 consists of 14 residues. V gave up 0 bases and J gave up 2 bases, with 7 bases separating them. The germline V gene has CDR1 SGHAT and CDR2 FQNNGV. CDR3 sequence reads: CASSLDGGNYGYTF. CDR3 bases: TGTGCCAGCAGCTTAGATGGGGGGAACTATGGCTACACCTTC.

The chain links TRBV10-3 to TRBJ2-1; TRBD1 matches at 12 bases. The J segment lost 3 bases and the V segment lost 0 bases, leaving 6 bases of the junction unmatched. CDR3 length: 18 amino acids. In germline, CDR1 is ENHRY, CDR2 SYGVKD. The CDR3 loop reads CAISESRDRGHLYNEQFF. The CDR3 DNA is TGTGCCATCAGTGAGTCCCGGGACAGGGGGCATCTCTACAATGAGCAGTTCTTC.

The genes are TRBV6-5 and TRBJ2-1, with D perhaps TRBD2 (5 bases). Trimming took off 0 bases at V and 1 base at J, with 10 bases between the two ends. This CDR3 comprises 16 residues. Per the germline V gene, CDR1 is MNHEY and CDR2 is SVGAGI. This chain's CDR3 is CASSYSSRTSYNEQFF. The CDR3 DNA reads TGTGCCAGCAGTTACTCGAGCAGGACTTCCTACAATGAGCAGTTCTTC.